This paragraph covers one T cell receptor (beta chain) sequence. The antigen remains unidentified. This table comes from immunoSEQ multiplex PCR, and its TCRdb copy is limited to in-frame clones, with some not included. The sample has over a million clones, roughly 96% seen once. The source of the sample is a study of shared clonotypes between healthy human individuals. General study findings and limits: Inspection by rarefaction showed sorted-subset sequencing to be incomplete despite large depth.

The CDR3 runs to 19 residues. CDR1 SGHRS and CDR2 YFSETQ come from the germline V gene. The J segment lost 1 base and the V segment lost 0 bases, leaving 7 bases of the junction unmatched. The rearrangement links TRBV5-1 to TRBJ2-2; 12 bases map to TRBD2. The TCR comes from a young man in good health. The specimen was naive CD4+ T cells sorted from blood. Subset of the sample: CD45RA+ positively selected. The CDR3 sequence is CASSLVPRTSGVNTGELFF. CDR3 nucleotide sequence: TGCGCCAGCAGCTTGGTCCCCCGGACTAGCGGGGTGAACACCGGGGAGCTGTTTTTT.